Given below is one TCR beta chain in context. The PCR made use of 60 Vbeta and 13 Jbeta primers. Only in-frame clones appear in the TCRdb table, and some are missing; sequencing was by immunoSEQ multiplex PCR. The sample lists 110,000 or so clones, approximately 81% seen once, with roughly 2% in the top ten. The source of the sample is a study of cytomegalovirus exposure and HLA in healthy donors. Germline CDR1 SGHVS, CDR2 FQNEAQ. This CDR3 has 16 amino acids. V was clipped by 2 bases and J by 4 bases; unmatched bases: 8. The source material was PBMCs. The receptor was isolated from a woman aged 25 to 45 in good health and CMV-seronegative. This rearrangement joins TRBV7-8 to TRBJ2-1, with TRBD2 identical over 7 bases. CDR3 in amino acids: CASSLRTSSSYNEQFF. CDR3 coding DNA: TGTGCCAGCAGCTTACGGACTAGTTCGTCTTACAATGAGCAGTTCTTC.